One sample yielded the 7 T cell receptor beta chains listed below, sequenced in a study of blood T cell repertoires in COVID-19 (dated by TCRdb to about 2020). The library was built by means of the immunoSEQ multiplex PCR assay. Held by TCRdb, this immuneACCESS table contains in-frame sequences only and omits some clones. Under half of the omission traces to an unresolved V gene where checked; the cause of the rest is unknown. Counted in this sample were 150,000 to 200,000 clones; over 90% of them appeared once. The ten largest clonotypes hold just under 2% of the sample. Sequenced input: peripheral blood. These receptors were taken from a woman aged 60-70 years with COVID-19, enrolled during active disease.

CDR3 bases: TGTGCCGGCGGGGCTTCAATAGGATCCGCCGGGGAGCTGTTTTTT. It translates to CAGGASIGSAGELFF. The rearrangement uses TRBV7-9 and TRBJ2-2; TRBD2 is a possible D gene (6 bases). V lost 11 bases, J lost 6 bases, and 22 bases lay in between. In germline, CDR1 is SEHNR, CDR2 FQNEAQ (reference sequence). This CDR3 is built from 15 residues.

CDR3 loop: CASSAQGFYTF. The CDR3 DNA reads as TGTGCCAGCAGTGCCCAGGGCTTCTACACCTTC. The rearrangement uses TRBV25-1 and TRBJ1-2, with a weak D call TRBD1 (5 bases). The germline gives CDR1 MGHDK, CDR2 SYGVNS. The length of the CDR3 is 11 residues. V was pared by 4 bases and J by 10 bases, with 10 bases between.

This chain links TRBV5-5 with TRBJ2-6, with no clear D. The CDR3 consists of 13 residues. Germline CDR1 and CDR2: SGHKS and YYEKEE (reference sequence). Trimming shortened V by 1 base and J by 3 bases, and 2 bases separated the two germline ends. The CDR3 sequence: CASSLHGANVLTF. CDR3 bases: TGTGCCAGCAGCTTGCATGGGGCCAACGTCCTGACTTTC.

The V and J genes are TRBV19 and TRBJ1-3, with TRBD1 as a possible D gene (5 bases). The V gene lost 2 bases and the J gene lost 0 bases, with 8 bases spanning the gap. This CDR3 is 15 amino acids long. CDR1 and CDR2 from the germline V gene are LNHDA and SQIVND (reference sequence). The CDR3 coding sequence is TGTGCCAGTAGTATAAGGACAAACTCTGGAAACACCATATATTTT. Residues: CASSIRTNSGNTIYF.

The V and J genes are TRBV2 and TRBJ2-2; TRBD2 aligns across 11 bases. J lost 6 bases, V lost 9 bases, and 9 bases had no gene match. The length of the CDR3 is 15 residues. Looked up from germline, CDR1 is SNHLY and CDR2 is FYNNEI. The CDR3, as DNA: TGTGCCAGTACCATTAGCGGGGGGGCGTCCGGGGAGCTGTTTTTT. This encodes CASTISGGASGELFF.

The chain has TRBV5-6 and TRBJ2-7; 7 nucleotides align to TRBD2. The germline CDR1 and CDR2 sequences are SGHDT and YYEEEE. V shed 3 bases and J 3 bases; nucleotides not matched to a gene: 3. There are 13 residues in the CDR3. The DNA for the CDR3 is TGTGCCAGCAGCTCTGGGGGGGGCTACGAGCAGTACTTC. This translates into CASSSGGGYEQYF.

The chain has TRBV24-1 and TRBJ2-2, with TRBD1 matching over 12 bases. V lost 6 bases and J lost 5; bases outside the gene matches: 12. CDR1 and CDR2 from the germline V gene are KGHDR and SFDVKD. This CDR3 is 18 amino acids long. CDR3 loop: CATSPSGQGALGTGELFF. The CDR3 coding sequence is TGTGCCACCAGTCCGTCGGGACAGGGGGCCCTCGGGACCGGGGAGCTGTTTTTT.